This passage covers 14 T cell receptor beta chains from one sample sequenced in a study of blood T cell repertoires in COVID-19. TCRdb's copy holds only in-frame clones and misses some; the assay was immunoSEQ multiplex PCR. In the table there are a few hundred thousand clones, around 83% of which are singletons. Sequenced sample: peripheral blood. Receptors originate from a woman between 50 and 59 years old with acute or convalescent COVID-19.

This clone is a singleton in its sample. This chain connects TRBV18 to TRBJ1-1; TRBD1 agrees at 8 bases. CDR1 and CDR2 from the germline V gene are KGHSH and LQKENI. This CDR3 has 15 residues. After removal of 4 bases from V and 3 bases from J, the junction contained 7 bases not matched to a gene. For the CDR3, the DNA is TGTGCCAGCTCACGCGGGACAGGATGGGACACTGAAGCTTTCTTT. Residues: CASSRGTGWDTEAFF.

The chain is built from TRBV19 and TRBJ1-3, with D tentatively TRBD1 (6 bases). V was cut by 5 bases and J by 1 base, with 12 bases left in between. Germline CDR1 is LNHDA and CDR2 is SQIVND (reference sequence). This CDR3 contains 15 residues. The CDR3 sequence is CASSAAQGSGNTIYF. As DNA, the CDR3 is TGTGCCAGTAGTGCTGCGCAGGGGTCTGGAAACACCATATATTTT.

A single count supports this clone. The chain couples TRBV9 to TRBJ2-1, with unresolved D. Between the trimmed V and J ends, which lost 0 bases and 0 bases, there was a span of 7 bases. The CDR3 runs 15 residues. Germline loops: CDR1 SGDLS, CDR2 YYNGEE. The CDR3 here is CASSVVPSSYNEQFF. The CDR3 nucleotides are TGTGCCAGCAGCGTAGTTCCGAGCTCCTACAATGAGCAGTTCTTC.

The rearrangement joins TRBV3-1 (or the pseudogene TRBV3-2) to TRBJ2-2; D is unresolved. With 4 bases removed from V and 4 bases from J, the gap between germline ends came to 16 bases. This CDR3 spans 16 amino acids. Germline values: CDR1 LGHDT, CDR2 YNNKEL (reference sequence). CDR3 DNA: TGTGCCAGCAGCCTTCAAGGCCTACCGGGCACCGGGGAGCTGTTTTTT. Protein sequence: CASSLQGLPGTGELFF.

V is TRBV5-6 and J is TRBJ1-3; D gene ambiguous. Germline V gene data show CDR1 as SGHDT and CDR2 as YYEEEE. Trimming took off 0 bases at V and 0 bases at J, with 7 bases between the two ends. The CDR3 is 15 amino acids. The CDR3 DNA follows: TGTGCCAGCAGCTTGGTTACCAGCTCTGGAAACACCATATATTTT. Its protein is CASSLVTSSGNTIYF.

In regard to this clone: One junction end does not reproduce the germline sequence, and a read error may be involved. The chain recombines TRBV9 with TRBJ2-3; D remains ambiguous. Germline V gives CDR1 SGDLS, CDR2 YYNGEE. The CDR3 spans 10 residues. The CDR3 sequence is CASSGQDLFF. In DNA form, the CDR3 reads TGTGCCAGCAGCGGCCAAGACTTGTTCTTT.

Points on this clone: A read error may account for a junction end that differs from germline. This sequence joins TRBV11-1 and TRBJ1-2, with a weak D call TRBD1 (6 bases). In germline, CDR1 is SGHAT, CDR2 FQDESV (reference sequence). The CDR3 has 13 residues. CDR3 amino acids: CASTKDSGYDYTF. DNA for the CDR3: TGTGCCAGCACCAAGGACAGTGGGTATGACTACACCTTC.

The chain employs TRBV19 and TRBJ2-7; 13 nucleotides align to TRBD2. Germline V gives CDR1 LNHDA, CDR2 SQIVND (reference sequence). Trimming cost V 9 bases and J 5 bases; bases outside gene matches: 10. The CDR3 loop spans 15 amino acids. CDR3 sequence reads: CASARTSGRVDEQYF. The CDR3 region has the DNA TGTGCCAGCGCTCGGACTAGCGGGAGAGTAGACGAGCAGTACTTC.

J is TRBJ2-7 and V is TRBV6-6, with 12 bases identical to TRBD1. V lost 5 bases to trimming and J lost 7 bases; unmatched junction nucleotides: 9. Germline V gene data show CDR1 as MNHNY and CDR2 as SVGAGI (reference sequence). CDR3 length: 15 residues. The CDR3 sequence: CASSAPGQGAGEQYV. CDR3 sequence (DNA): TGTGCCAGCAGTGCGCCGGGACAGGGGGCTGGTGAGCAGTACGTC.

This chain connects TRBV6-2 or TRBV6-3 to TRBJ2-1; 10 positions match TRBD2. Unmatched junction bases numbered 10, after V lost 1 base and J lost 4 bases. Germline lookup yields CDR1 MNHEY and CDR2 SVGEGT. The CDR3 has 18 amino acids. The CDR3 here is CASSYYSPLAGVYNEQFF. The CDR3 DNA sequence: TGTGCCAGCAGTTACTATTCTCCCCTAGCGGGAGTTTACAATGAGCAGTTCTTC.

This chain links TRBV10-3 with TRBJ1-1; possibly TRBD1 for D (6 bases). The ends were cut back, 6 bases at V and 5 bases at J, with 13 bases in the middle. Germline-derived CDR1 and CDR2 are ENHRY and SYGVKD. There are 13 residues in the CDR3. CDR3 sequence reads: CAIRQGAGTEAFF. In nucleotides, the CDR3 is TGTGCCATCAGACAGGGTGCCGGTACTGAAGCTTTCTTT.

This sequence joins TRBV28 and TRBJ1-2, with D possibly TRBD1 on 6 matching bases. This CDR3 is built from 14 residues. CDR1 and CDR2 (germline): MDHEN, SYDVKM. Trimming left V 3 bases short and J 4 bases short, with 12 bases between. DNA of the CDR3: TGTGCCAGCAGTTTGCATCGCAGGGGCTATGGCTACACCTTC. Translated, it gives CASSLHRRGYGYTF.

CDR3 protein: CASSFQGQNTGELFF. The CDR3 DNA follows: TGCGCCAGCAGCTTTCAGGGACAAAACACCGGGGAGCTGTTTTTT. The V call is TRBV5-1, the J call TRBJ2-2; the D gene is possibly TRBD1 (6 bases). Per the germline V gene, CDR1 is SGHRS and CDR2 is YFSETQ. Deletions cut 2 bases from V and 2 bases from J, with 10 bases between. The CDR3 contains 15 residues.

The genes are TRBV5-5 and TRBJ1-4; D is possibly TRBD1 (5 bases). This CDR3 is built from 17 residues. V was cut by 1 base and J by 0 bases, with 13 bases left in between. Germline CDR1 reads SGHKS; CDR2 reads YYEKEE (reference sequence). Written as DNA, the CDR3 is TGTGCCAGCAGCTTGAGACAGCTATCTGCAACTAATGAAAAACTGTTTTTT. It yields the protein CASSLRQLSATNEKLFF.